The 19 T cell receptor beta chains presented below share a single source sample, sequenced in a study of cytomegalovirus exposure and HLA in healthy donors (dated by TCRdb to 2015 to 2018). The method was the immunoSEQ multiplex PCR assay. The multiplex PCR relied on a mix of 60 forward primers for TCR Vbeta segments and 13 reverse primers for TCR Jbeta segments. In TCRdb, the immuneACCESS table is reduced to in-frame sequences with V and J assigned. These tables do not hold every clone; where another copy was compared, an unresolved V gene accounts for under half, and the others remain unexplained. This sample's listing comprises tens of thousands of clones. In total, the top ten clones hold 4% of the sample. The material sequenced was PBMCs. These receptors came from a male donor in good health and CMV-seronegative.

The chain recombines TRBV7-9 with TRBJ2-2; D is undetermined. Germline CDR1 SEHNR, CDR2 FQNEAQ (reference sequence). The CDR3 spans 12 residues. The ends were cut back, 4 bases at V and 6 bases at J, with 6 bases in the middle. The CDR3 nucleotides are TGTGCCAGCAGCTCACTATCCGGGGAGCTGTTTTTT. Protein product: CASSSLSGELFF.

The J gene is TRBJ2-7, the V gene TRBV7-8; tentative D call: TRBD2 (5 bases). This CDR3 comprises 14 residues. V was trimmed by 3 bases and J by 2 bases, leaving 11 bases between them. Germline lookup yields CDR1 SGHVS and CDR2 FQNEAQ. This chain's CDR3 is CASSLSGRTYEQYF. For the CDR3, the DNA is TGTGCCAGCAGCTTGAGCGGTAGGACCTACGAGCAGTACTTC.

This chain links TRBV5-1 with TRBJ2-7, with TRBD1 identical over 8 bases. Germline V gene sequence: CDR1 SGHRS, CDR2 YFSETQ. Trimming at V came to 0 bases and at J to 3 bases, leaving 5 bases not matched to a gene. This CDR3 is built from 15 residues. The chain's CDR3 is CASSLGDRGGYEQYF. CDR3 bases: TGCGCCAGCAGCTTGGGAGACAGGGGCGGCTACGAGCAGTACTTC.

As concerns this clone: An end of the junction does not agree with germline; a read error may underlie this. The chain uses TRBV30 and TRBJ2-5; 9 nucleotides line up with TRBD2. The CDR3 extends over 15 amino acids. Germline assignment: CDR1 GTSNPN and CDR2 SVGIG (reference sequence). In nucleotides, the CDR3 is TGTGCCGGGAGTGTGGAGGGGCGCGGGGGGGGGACCCAGTACTTC. Translating gives CAGSVEGRGGGTQYF.

DNA of the CDR3: TGTGCCGCAGGACCCGGGGTGGAGGAGACCCAGTACTTC. Amino acid sequence: CAAGPGVEETQYF. V is TRBV10-3 and J is TRBJ2-5; a possible D gene is TRBD2 (5 bases). Germline-derived CDR1 and CDR2 are ENHRY and SYGVKD. Trimming stripped 11 bases from V and 5 bases from J, with 18 bases between. CDR3 length equals 13 residues.

The chain uses TRBV2 and TRBJ1-4; TRBD1 matches at 7 bases. The germline V gene encodes CDR1 SNHLY and CDR2 FYNNEI. The CDR3 is 15 amino acids. V was clipped by 6 bases and J by 3 bases; unmatched bases: 7. CDR3 region: CASRRQGSPNEKLFF. CDR3 DNA: TGTGCCAGCAGGAGACAGGGTTCGCCTAATGAAAAACTGTTTTTT. Combining the CDR3 with reference TRBV2 and TRBJ1-4 gives the whole variable domain EPEVTQTPSHQVTQMGQEVILRCVPISNHLYFYWYRQILGQKVEFLVSFYNNEISEKSEIFDDQFSVERPDGSNFTLKIRSTKLEDSAMYFCASRRQGSPNEKLFFGSGTQLSVL.

The rearrangement links TRBV10-3 to TRBJ2-6, with D possibly TRBD2 on 7 matching bases. The CDR3 sequence is 16 residues long. The V gene's germline CDR1 is ENHRY and CDR2 SYGVKD. The V and J ends lost 10 bases and 0 bases respectively, with 16 bases between them. CDR3 nucleotides: TGTGCCAGCAGCGCGGGGGCCTCCTCTGGGGCCAACGTCCTGACTTTC. It encodes CASSAGASSGANVLTF.

This chain links TRBV19 with TRBJ1-1; 9 positions match TRBD1. V dropped 1 base and J dropped 1; count of bases not matched to a gene: 10. Germline V CDR1 and CDR2: LNHDA, SQIVND (reference sequence). CDR3 length equals 18 residues. The CDR3 DNA reads TGTGCCAGTAGTATAGTTGTGCGGGACAGGGATGGGAACACTGAAGCTTTCTTT. Translated, it gives CASSIVVRDRDGNTEAFF.

The CDR3 region has the DNA TGTGCCAGCAGCCGACAGGGAGGAAATCAGCCCCAGCATTTT. It is translated as CASSRQGGNQPQHF. The chain recombines TRBV7-2 with TRBJ1-5; 7 bases align to TRBD1. Germline CDR1 reads SGHTA; CDR2 reads FQGNSA. Unmatched junction bases numbered 5, after V lost 5 bases and J lost 4 bases. This CDR3 is 14 amino acids long.

V is TRBV2 and J is TRBJ2-7; 7 bases are a match to TRBD2. After removal of 5 bases from V and 1 base from J, the junction contained 8 bases not matched to a gene. The germline CDR1 and CDR2 sequences are SNHLY and FYNNEI. This CDR3 has 15 residues. In DNA, the CDR3 is TGTGCCAGCAGTTCTAGCGGTCTTAAGTCCTACGAGCAGTACTTC. This sequence encodes CASSSSGLKSYEQYF.

This chain links TRBV4-1 with TRBJ2-2, with a possible D match to TRBD1 (5 bases). This CDR3 region has 14 residues. The germline CDR1 and CDR2 sequences are MGHRA and YSYEKL. V was shortened by 0 bases and J by 7 bases, with 9 bases between the two germline ends. In DNA form, the CDR3 reads TGCGCCAGCAGCCAAGAGGGGCCGGGCGGGGAGCTGTTTTTT. Residues: CASSQEGPGGELFF.

V gene TRBV7-2 combines with J gene TRBJ1-3; D ambiguous. The CDR3 runs 15 residues. Germline V gene lookup returns CDR1 SGHTA and CDR2 FQGNSA. The ends were cut back, 0 bases at V and 0 bases at J, with 6 bases in the middle. CDR3 residues: CASSLASSSGNTIYF. DNA for the CDR3: TGTGCCAGCAGCTTAGCCTCGAGCTCTGGAAACACCATATATTTT.

The J gene is TRBJ2-3, the V gene TRBV2, with TRBD2 matching over 10 bases. After removal of 3 bases from V and 10 bases from J, the junction contained 7 bases not matched to a gene. Germline V lookup: CDR1 SNHLY, CDR2 FYNNEI. The CDR3 spans 14 residues. The CDR3 region has the DNA TGTGCCAGCAGTGATGAGCGGGGGGGGCCGGCGCAGTATTTT. Its protein product is CASSDERGGPAQYF.

The chain uses TRBV6-5 and TRBJ1-3; 7 nucleotides match TRBD1. The CDR3 runs to 14 residues. Germline CDR1 reads MNHEY; CDR2 reads SVGAGI. Trimming at V came to 5 bases and at J to 7 bases, leaving 8 bases not matched to a gene. DNA for the CDR3: TGTGCCAGCAGTCGTGACAGGGTTGCGAACACCATATATTTT. It codes for CASSRDRVANTIYF.

The chain links TRBV7-9 to TRBJ1-5; 9 nucleotides match TRBD1. Trimming removed 3 bases from V and 5 bases from J; junction bases left unmatched: 8. This CDR3 is 16 amino acids long. Germline V lookup: CDR1 SEHNR, CDR2 FQNEAQ (reference sequence). This CDR3 is CASSFHRGPEDQPQHF. The CDR3 DNA sequence: TGTGCCAGCAGCTTTCACAGGGGGCCTGAAGATCAGCCCCAGCATTTT.

About this clone: Other DNA sequences in the same sample also yield this CDR3. The V and J genes are TRBV7-8 and TRBJ2-7; 8 bases align to TRBD2. The CDR3 length is 16 residues. Per the germline V gene, CDR1 is SGHVS and CDR2 is FQNEAQ. J was trimmed by 4 bases and V by 1 base; bases with no gene match: 9. DNA for the CDR3: TGTGCCAGCAGCTTAGGCGGGGGGACGGCCTTATACGAGCAGTACTTC. It is translated as CASSLGGGTALYEQYF.

This chain uses TRBV25-1 with TRBJ2-7, with TRBD2 matching over 8 bases. This CDR3 region has 18 residues. The V gene's germline CDR1 is MGHDK and CDR2 SYGVNS. The V segment lost 3 bases and the J segment 4 bases; nucleotides outside the gene matches: 17. CDR3 in amino acids: CASSELGSGREDSYEQYF. The CDR3 DNA follows: TGTGCCAGCAGTGAGTTGGGGTCGGGGCGGGAGGACAGTTACGAGCAGTACTTC.

This chain joins TRBV7-2 and TRBJ2-1, with D perhaps TRBD2 (5 bases). V dropped 4 bases and J dropped 0 bases, with 19 bases sitting between them. The CDR3 covers 18 residues. The V gene's germline CDR1 is SGHTA and CDR2 FQGNSA. CDR3 in amino acids: CASSSPRSGQSSYNEQFF. CDR3 in DNA: TGTGCCAGCAGCTCTCCACGGAGCGGTCAAAGCTCCTACAATGAGCAGTTCTTC.

The chain is built from TRBV21-1 and TRBJ1-3; the table's D gene call, TRBD1, was not cross checked with the DNA. TRBV21-1 is a pseudogene locus. The CDR3 spans 18 residues. Here the CDR3 reads CASSLPPSTGPSGNTIYF. Here the CDR3 DNA reads TGTGCCAGCAGCCTACCCCCCTCGACAGGTCCCTCTGGAAACACCATATATTTT.